The 18 T cell receptor beta chains below come from one sample, sequenced in a study of blood T cell repertoires in COVID-19. Data came from immunoSEQ multiplex PCR; TCRdb stores just in-frame clones and leaves some out. The sample shows roughly 180,000 clones, about 85% of them seen only once. Sequencing was performed on peripheral blood. These TCRs come from a woman aged 30 to 39 with active or convalescent COVID-19.

The J gene is TRBJ1-2, the V gene TRBV14, with D uncertain. This CDR3 spans 15 amino acids. CDR1 SGHDN and CDR2 FVKESK come from the germline V gene. Trimming cost V 1 base and J 0 bases, with 9 bases left between them. The CDR3 nucleotides are TGTGCCAGCAGCCAAGGAGAAAATCCTAACTATGGCTACACCTTC. Its translation is CASSQGENPNYGYTF.

The chain links TRBV5-1 to TRBJ1-2; D uncertain. Germline V gene lookup returns CDR1 SGHRS and CDR2 YFSETQ. V shed 0 bases and J shed 0 bases, with 9 bases lying between them. This CDR3 has 15 residues. The CDR3 sequence: CASSLGASPNYGYTF. In DNA form, the CDR3 reads TGCGCCAGCAGCTTGGGGGCATCTCCTAACTATGGCTACACCTTC.

This rearrangement joins TRBV5-5 to TRBJ1-3; D is perhaps TRBD1 (6 bases). Germline lookup yields CDR1 SGHKS and CDR2 YYEKEE (reference sequence). V shed 2 bases and J shed 2 bases, with 11 bases lying between them. The CDR3 runs to 15 residues. CDR3 residues: CASSFRQVPGNTIYF. The CDR3 region has the DNA TGTGCCAGCAGCTTCCGACAGGTTCCTGGAAACACCATATATTTT.

The chain combines TRBV6-5 with TRBJ1-2, with 8 bases that match TRBD1. Germline CDR1 and CDR2: MNHEY and SVGAGI. V shed 5 bases and J 8 bases; nucleotides not matched to a gene: 7. The CDR3 is 13 amino acids. This CDR3 is CASSTGGTWGYTF. In DNA, the CDR3 is TGTGCCAGCAGTACAGGGGGGACCTGGGGCTACACCTTC.

The rearrangement uses TRBV5-4 and TRBJ2-7, with 7 bases fitting TRBD2. CDR3 length equals 12 residues. Germline trimming cut 4 bases from V and 7 bases from J; bases unmatched to any gene: 5. The V gene's germline CDR1 is SGHNT and CDR2 YYREEE (reference sequence). The CDR3 coding sequence is TGTGCCAGCAGCCCTTGGGGGGGTGAGCAGTACTTC. Translation: CASSPWGGEQYF.

The genes are TRBV4-1 and TRBJ2-1; a weak D match, TRBD2 (5 bases). CDR3 length: 15 amino acids. The germline V and J ends were trimmed by 0 bases and 0 bases, with 6 bases remaining between them. CDR1 MGHRA and CDR2 YSYEKL come from the germline V gene. In nucleotides, the CDR3 is TGCGCCAGCAGCCAAGAGGGGAGCTCCTACAATGAGCAGTTCTTC. Its translation is CASSQEGSSYNEQFF.

This clone was seen a handful of times. This chain links TRBV18 with TRBJ1-1; D might be TRBD1 (6 bases). The ends were cut back, 4 bases at V and 1 base at J, with 16 bases in the middle. This CDR3 contains 16 residues. Germline CDR1 reads KGHSH; CDR2 reads LQKENI. CDR3 protein: CASSRQTGTQNTEAFF. The CDR3 nucleotides are TGTGCCAGCTCACGACAGACCGGGACACAGAACACTGAAGCTTTCTTT.

This clone was picked up one time. This chain uses TRBV7-8 with TRBJ1-1; D gene uncertain. Between the trimmed V and J ends, which lost 5 bases and 7 bases, there was a span of 14 bases. The CDR3 consists of 13 residues. From germline, CDR1 is SGHVS and CDR2 FQNEAQ. The CDR3 here is CASSQSFALEAFF. DNA of the CDR3: TGTGCCAGCAGCCAGAGCTTCGCACTTGAAGCTTTCTTT. Variable domain in full (rest from reference TRBV7-8 and TRBJ1-1): GAGVSQSPRYKVAKRGQDVALRCDPISGHVSLFWYQQALGQGPEFLTYFQNEAQLDKSGLPSDRFFAERPEGSVSTLKIQRTQQEDSAVYLCASSQSFALEAFFGQGTRLTVV.

The rearrangement links TRBV9 to TRBJ1-2; possibly TRBD1 for D (5 bases). The CDR3 consists of 13 residues. V was clipped by 2 bases and J by 4 bases, with 9 bases between them. Germline-derived CDR1 and CDR2 are SGDLS and YYNGEE. CDR3 in DNA: TGTGCCAGCAGCGTGACAGAGAGCTATGGCTACACCTTC. Its protein is CASSVTESYGYTF.

This chain connects TRBV18 to TRBJ2-7; D is possibly TRBD2 (6 bases). Germline V gives CDR1 KGHSH, CDR2 LQKENI. V dropped 3 bases and J dropped 3 bases, with 21 bases sitting between them. The CDR3 has 17 residues. The CDR3 loop is CASSPRSSRGNFYEQYF. In DNA, the CDR3 is TGTGCCAGCTCACCGCGCTCGAGCCGGGGGAACTTCTACGAGCAGTACTTC.

This clone was seen a single time. This chain uses TRBV10-2 with TRBJ2-7, with TRBD1 matching 7 bases. The CDR3 consists of 15 residues. The germline gives CDR1 WSHSY, CDR2 SAAADI. After removal of 2 bases from V and 5 bases from J, the junction contained 9 bases not matched to a gene. The CDR3, as DNA: TGCGCCAGCAGTGAGCTGACAGGGTTGGAAAACGAGCAGTACTTC. Translated, it gives CASSELTGLENEQYF.

The chain employs TRBV11-3 and TRBJ2-3; 9 bases are a match to TRBD1. V shed 1 base, J shed 0 bases, and the junction held 8 bases outside the gene matches. This CDR3 has 18 amino acids. The germline V gene has CDR1 SGHNT and CDR2 YENEEA. The CDR3, as DNA: TGTGCCAGCAGCTTAGGGACAGGGGCCCCACGCAGCACAGATACGCAGTATTTT. Protein sequence: CASSLGTGAPRSTDTQYF.

The V call is TRBV27, the J call TRBJ2-1, with TRBD1 as a possible D gene (6 bases). The V and J ends lost 6 bases and 4 bases respectively, with 22 bases between them. There are 17 residues in the CDR3. The germline gives CDR1 MNHEY, CDR2 SMNVEV (reference sequence). The CDR3 DNA follows: TGTGCCAGCAGGTTAAAACCCCCGGGACAAAAATACAATGAGCAGTTCTTC. This encodes CASRLKPPGQKYNEQFF.

This clone was recorded once. The rearrangement uses TRBV5-1 and TRBJ2-1, with a possible D match to TRBD2 (6 bases). Germline CDR1 SGHRS, CDR2 YFSETQ. V dropped 0 bases and J dropped 4 bases, with 11 bases sitting between them. The CDR3 length is 15 residues. The CDR3 reads CASSLEPGLYNEQFF. CDR3 bases: TGCGCCAGCAGCTTGGAGCCGGGACTTTACAATGAGCAGTTCTTC.

V gene TRBV3-1 (or the pseudogene TRBV3-2) combines with J gene TRBJ1-2, with 10 bases matching TRBD1. The germline gives CDR1 LGHDT, CDR2 YNNKEL (reference sequence). The CDR3 extends over 15 amino acids. Losses at the gene ends were 1 base for V and 6 bases for J; bases not matched to a gene: 5. The DNA for the CDR3 is TGTGCCAGCAGCCAAGTAACCGGGACAGGGGATGGCTACACCTTC. As protein: CASSQVTGTGDGYTF.

V usage is TRBV10-3 and J usage is TRBJ2-7, with 7 nucleotides matching TRBD1. Germline CDR1 ENHRY, CDR2 SYGVKD. The CDR3 is made up of 16 amino acids. The V gene end was trimmed by 4 bases and the J gene end by 4 bases; junction bases not matched to a gene: 13. The CDR3 region has the DNA TGTGCCATCAGTGGATTCCAGACAGGGCCCTTATACGAGCAGTACTTC. The encoded protein is CAISGFQTGPLYEQYF.

The genes are TRBV11-2 and TRBJ2-3; 9 nucleotides line up with TRBD2. Germline V CDR1 and CDR2: SGHAT, FQNNGV. With 6 bases clipped from V and 4 bases from J, the junction kept 8 bases outside the gene matches. This CDR3 contains 15 residues. CDR3 sequence reads: CASSSLAGSSDTQYF. CDR3 bases: TGTGCCAGCAGTTCTCTAGCGGGGTCATCAGATACGCAGTATTTT.

This chain links TRBV24-1 with TRBJ2-1, with a possible D match to TRBD2 (5 bases). V dropped 5 bases and J dropped 0 bases, with 10 bases sitting between them. This CDR3 has 15 amino acids. Germline V gene sequence: CDR1 KGHDR, CDR2 SFDVKD. The CDR3 region has the DNA TGTGCCACCAGTGTGACGAGCGGCTCCTACAATGAGCAGTTCTTC. It translates to CATSVTSGSYNEQFF.